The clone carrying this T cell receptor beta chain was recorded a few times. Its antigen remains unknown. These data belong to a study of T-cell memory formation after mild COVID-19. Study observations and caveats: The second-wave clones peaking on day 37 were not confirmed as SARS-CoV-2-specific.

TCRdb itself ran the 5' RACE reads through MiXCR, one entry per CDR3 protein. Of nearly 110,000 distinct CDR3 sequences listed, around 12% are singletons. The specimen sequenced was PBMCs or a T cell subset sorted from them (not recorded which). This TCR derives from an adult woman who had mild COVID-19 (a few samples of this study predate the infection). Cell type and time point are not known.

CDR3 nucleotide sequence: TGTGCCAGCAGCTTAGGACTAGCGGGAGGTTCCCAAGAGACCCAGTACTTC. Protein: CASSLGLAGGSQETQYF. The V gene is TRBV7-3, the J gene TRBJ2-5, with 14 bases lining up with TRBD2. The germline V gene encodes CDR1 SGHTA and CDR2 FQGTGA. The CDR3 is made up of 17 amino acids. The junction had 3 bases not matched to a gene; V was cut back by 2 bases and J by 1 base.